This is a list of T cell receptor beta chains from one sample in a study of siplizumab effects on memory and regulatory T cells. The data were produced by immunoSEQ multiplex PCR, yet TCRdb's version contains in-frame clones alone and is incomplete. Counted here are roughly 92,000 clones, 94% occurring once; the ten biggest clones make up around 0.3%. Material: non-Treg CD4+ T cells sorted from blood. The receptors shown here come from a human donor in good health. The CDR3 runs from the conserved cysteine through the conserved F or W. A D gene is named only where the DNA matches it firmly. Size tells how often a clone was seen (once, few, many) or the class of an expanded clone, and some rows leave it out.

NA	NA	TRBV10-1	TRBJ1-5	CAQKWTGGYQPQHF	TGCGCCCAAAAATGGACGGGAGGCTATCAGCCCCAGCATTTT
TRBD2	NA	TRBV2	TRBJ2-1	CASSVLAGGRYNEQFF	TGTGCCAGCAGTGTGTTAGCGGGAGGGCGGTACAATGAGCAGTTCTTC
TRBD1	NA	TRBV18	TRBJ1-1	CASSPRTGNMNTEAFF	TGTGCCAGCTCACCAAGGACAGGGAACATGAACACTGAAGCTTTCTTT
NA	few	TRBV19	TRBJ1-1	CASSTRVYTEAFF	TGTGCCAGTAGTACCAGGGTCTACACTGAAGCTTTCTTT
NA	NA	TRBV18	TRBJ1-5	CASSRGNQPQHF	TGTGCCAGCTCACGGGGTAATCAGCCCCAGCATTTT
TRBD1	NA	TRBV6-5	TRBJ1-2	CASSPYRGNGYTF	TGTGCCAGCAGTCCTTACAGGGGGAATGGCTACACCTTC
NA	NA	TRBV19	TRBJ1-1	CASRLVGGNTEAFF	TGTGCCAGTAGATTGGTAGGCGGGAACACTGAAGCTTTCTTT
NA	NA	TRBV5-4	TRBJ2-3	CASSPMQGGQTDTQYF	TGTGCCAGCAGCCCCATGCAGGGGGGCCAGACAGATACGCAGTATTTT
NA	NA	TRBV28	TRBJ1-2	CASSFRGVDGYTF	TGTGCCAGCAGTTTCAGGGGAGTCGATGGCTACACCTTC
TRBD1	NA	TRBV7-2	TRBJ1-4	CASSSQGREKLFF	TGTGCCAGCAGCTCACAGGGGCGTGAAAAACTGTTTTTT
TRBD1	NA	TRBV5-1	TRBJ1-4	CASSRTGTAPRGANEKLFF	TGCGCCAGCAGCCGAACCGGGACAGCTCCCCGGGGGGCTAATGAAAAACTGTTTTTT
TRBD1	NA	TRBV5-1	TRBJ2-3	CASSVGQDTDTQYF	TGCGCCAGCAGCGTCGGACAGGACACAGATACGCAGTATTTT
NA	NA	TRBV7-8	TRBJ2-5	CASSLVETQYF	TGTGCCAGCAGCTTAGTCGAGACCCAGTACTTC
TRBD1	NA	TRBV18	TRBJ1-3	CASSEGASSGNTIYF	TGTGCCAGCTCAGAGGGGGCGAGCTCTGGAAACACCATATATTTT
NA	once	TRBV27	TRBJ2-2	CASSPRWGSTTGELFF	TGTGCCAGCAGTCCCCGGTGGGGAAGCACCACCGGGGAGCTGTTTTTT
NA	NA	TRBV6-1	TRBJ2-7	CASSEAGPGAYEQYF	TGTGCCAGCAGTGAAGCGGGGCCAGGGGCCTACGAGCAGTACTTC
NA	NA	TRBV5-4	TRBJ2-7	CASSPRGGGSYEQYF	TGTGCCAGCAGCCCTCGAGGAGGGGGTTCCTACGAGCAGTACTTC
NA	NA	TRBV30	TRBJ2-7	CAWSVEGHEQYF	TGTGCCTGGAGTGTGGAGGGCCACGAGCAGTACTTC
TRBD1	NA	TRBV29-1	TRBJ1-2	CSVDKGEQGSSYGYTF	TGCAGCGTTGATAAGGGAGAACAGGGGAGCAGCTATGGCTACACCTTC
TRBD1	NA	TRBV30	TRBJ2-3	CAWSVRQGAADTQYF	TGTGCCTGGAGTGTAAGGCAGGGGGCCGCAGATACGCAGTATTTT
TRBD1	NA	TRBV5-4	TRBJ2-5	CASSRRGRFQETQYF	TGTGCCAGCAGCCGCAGGGGGCGCTTCCAAGAGACCCAGTACTTC
NA	NA	TRBV30	TRBJ1-2	CAWSRLGTPFVAGYTF	TGTGCCTGGAGTCGTTTGGGGACCCCATTTGTCGCCGGCTACACCTTC
NA	NA	TRBV9	TRBJ1-1	CASSVGSRGTEAFF	TGTGCCAGCAGCGTAGGGAGCCGGGGTACTGAAGCTTTCTTT
TRBD2	NA	TRBV7-2	TRBJ2-5	CASSRLAAYQETQYF	TGTGCCAGCAGCCGACTAGCGGCCTACCAAGAGACCCAGTACTTC
NA	once	TRBV6-6	TRBJ1-2	CASSPNPAGYGYTF	TGTGCCAGCAGTCCGAACCCGGCCGGCTATGGCTACACCTTC
NA	NA	TRBV6-1	TRBJ2-7	CASSETWASYEQYF	TGTGCCAGCAGTGAAACTTGGGCCTCCTACGAGCAGTACTTC
NA	NA	TRBV7-8	TRBJ1-3	CASSLAEPGSGNTIYF	TGTGCCAGCAGCTTAGCGGAACCGGGCTCTGGAAACACCATATATTTT
NA	NA	TRBV11-2	TRBJ2-7	CASSIGGGRRGAYEQYF	TGTGCCAGCAGCATAGGTGGGGGGCGGAGGGGAGCCTACGAGCAGTACTTC
TRBD1	NA	TRBV11-2	TRBJ1-1	CASSLRGRGPLNTEAFF	TGTGCCAGCAGCCTCAGGGGGCGGGGGCCCTTGAACACTGAAGCTTTCTTT
NA	NA	TRBV20-1	TRBJ2-5	CSARVQETQYF	TGCAGTGCTAGAGTACAAGAGACCCAGTACTTC
NA	NA	TRBV19	TRBJ2-7	CASSIGQRTTYEQYF	TGTGCCAGTAGTATAGGACAGCGAACTACCTACGAGCAGTACTTC
NA	NA	TRBV7-9	TRBJ1-6	CASSLSEGFSPLHF	TGTGCCAGCAGCTTAAGTGAGGGATTCTCACCCCTCCACTTT
TRBD1	NA	TRBV9	TRBJ2-7	CASSPHPDRGYEQYF	TGTGCCAGCAGCCCACACCCGGACAGGGGCTACGAGCAGTACTTC
NA	NA	TRBV18	TRBJ1-3	CASSPSGSRAGNTIYF	TGTGCCAGCTCACCCTCAGGATCTAGGGCTGGAAACACCATATATTTT
NA	NA	TRBV25-1	TRBJ2-7	CASSEFGGRYEQYF	TGTGCCAGCAGTGAATTTGGGGGGCGGTACGAGCAGTACTTC
NA	once	TRBV5-8	TRBJ2-7	CASRRTYEQYF	TGTGCCAGCCGCAGAACCTACGAGCAGTACTTC
TRBD2	once	TRBV5-8	TRBJ2-5	CASSQGLAGKETQYF	TGTGCCAGCAGCCAGGGACTAGCGGGAAAAGAGACCCAGTACTTC
NA	NA	TRBV27	TRBJ2-7	CASSFSSGSYEQYF	TGTGCCAGCAGTTTTTCGTCGGGGTCCTACGAGCAGTACTTC
NA	NA	TRBV6-5	TRBJ1-1	CASVYRGLLNTEAFF	TGTGCCAGCGTATATCGGGGCCTTTTGAACACTGAAGCTTTCTTT
TRBD1	NA	TRBV7-9	TRBJ2-7	CASSLVGQANPYEQYF	TGTGCCAGCAGCTTAGTGGGACAGGCCAACCCCTACGAGCAGTACTTC
NA	NA	TRBV5-6	TRBJ2-2	CASSLGPPNTGELFF	TGTGCCAGCAGCTTGGGTCCCCCGAACACCGGGGAGCTGTTTTTT
TRBD1	NA	TRBV4-1	TRBJ1-2	CASSRDRDNYGYTF	TGCGCCAGCAGCCGAGACAGGGATAACTATGGCTACACCTTC
TRBD1	NA	TRBV5-4	TRBJ1-1	CASSYTRGRDAFF	TGTGCCAGCAGCTATACTAGGGGGCGGGATGCTTTCTTT
TRBD1	once	TRBV27	TRBJ1-1	CASSFQGANTEAFF	TGTGCCAGCAGTTTTCAGGGGGCGAACACTGAAGCTTTCTTT
NA	NA	TRBV5-6	TRBJ1-1	CASRAGRAGTEAFF	TGTGCCAGCAGGGCCGGCAGGGCGGGCACTGAAGCTTTCTTT
TRBD2	NA	TRBV2	TRBJ2-7	CASLSGELSYEQYF	TGTGCCAGCCTTAGCGGGGAGCTCTCCTACGAGCAGTACTTC
NA	NA	TRBV19	TRBJ2-7	CASTSGNSYEQYF	TGTGCCAGTACCTCAGGGAACTCCTACGAGCAGTACTTC
TRBD2	NA	TRBV5-4	TRBJ2-2	CASSLLAGGFGELFF	TGTGCCAGCAGCTTGCTAGCGGGAGGGTTCGGGGAGCTGTTTTTT
NA	NA	TRBV30	TRBJ1-3	CAWKPFSGNTIYF	TGTGCCTGGAAGCCCTTCTCTGGAAACACCATATATTTT